The present entry profiles one TCR beta chain with its context. TCRdb's copy holds only in-frame clones and misses some; the assay was immunoSEQ multiplex PCR. Of over 60,000 clones listed, about 81% are singletons. This specimen belongs to a study of blood T cell repertoires in COVID-19. About the research overall: The United States, Italy and Spain were the sources of the acute and convalescent COVID-19 samples. PBMCs, B-cell-depleted T cells, or T cells provided the cDNA or gDNA that made up the material.

J was trimmed by 5 bases and V by 3 bases; bases with no gene match: 9. CDR1 KGHDR and CDR2 SFDVKD come from the germline V gene. The CDR3 covers 16 residues. This clonotype was sampled from a human donor in a cohort sampled during active COVID-19. Specimen: peripheral blood. The chain combines TRBV24-1 with TRBJ2-3; TRBD1 matches at 8 bases. CDR3 protein: CATSDPGQGPGDTQYF. Here the CDR3 DNA reads TGTGCCACCAGTGATCCCGGACAGGGCCCGGGAGATACGCAGTATTTT.